The next 11 T cell receptor beta chains were all read from a single sample in a study of Graves' ophthalmopathy and Graves' hyperthyroidism. RNA transcripts were the source from which TCR beta CDR3 regions were amplified. The library came from an HTBI-primed first-round RT-PCR and a second-round multiplex PCR. One entry per CDR3 protein, called by TCRdb with MiXCR from the multiplex PCR reads. Of more than 300,000 distinct CDR3 sequences in the sample, 15% were seen once. The specimen sequenced was peripheral blood. The receptor set was obtained from a young woman with stable Graves' hyperthyroidism.

This clonotype has more than one count but fewer than ten. A junction end diverges from the germline sequence, so it may reflect a read error. The rearrangement uses TRBV20-1 and TRBJ2-3; D possibly uses TRBD1 or TRBD2 (8 bases each). CDR3 size: 14 residues. Germline values: CDR1 DFQATT, CDR2 SNEGSKA (reference sequence). Here the CDR3 reads CSARDQRGTGTQYF. As DNA, the CDR3 is TGCAGTGCTAGAGACCAGCGGGGGACAGGTACGCAGTATTTT.

The table lists this clonotype with many counts. The V and J genes are TRBV6-5 and TRBJ1-1; D ambiguous. CDR1 is MNHEY and CDR2 is SVGAGI in the germline V gene. V lost 2 bases, J lost 0 bases, and 10 bases lay in between. This CDR3 spans 15 amino acids. The CDR3 loop reads CASSYKWDLNTEAFF. For the CDR3, the DNA is TGTGCCAGCAGTTACAAGTGGGATTTGAACACTGAAGCTTTCTTT.

This clonotype was recorded many times. As DNA, the CDR3 is TGTGCCAGCAGTTCCGCCGGATCTGGGGCCAACGTCCTGACTTTC. This sequence encodes CASSSAGSGANVLTF. V is TRBV6-2 or TRBV6-3 and J is TRBJ2-6, with D uncertain. The germline V and J ends were trimmed by 4 bases and 1 base, with 8 bases remaining between them. This CDR3 contains 15 residues. Germline V lookup: CDR1 MNHEY, CDR2 SVGEGT.

At least ten counts were recorded for this clonotype. This chain uses TRBV12-3 or TRBV12-4 with TRBJ2-7; 10 nucleotides align to TRBD1. The trim removed 4 bases at V and 3 bases at J, leaving 3 bases unmatched. The CDR3 consists of 14 residues. CDR3 amino acids: CASSSTGGHYEQYF. The CDR3 DNA is TGTGCCAGCAGTTCGACAGGGGGCCACTACGAGCAGTACTTC.

This clonotype was seen ten or more times. This chain connects TRBV2 to TRBJ1-1; D call uncertain. There are 12 residues in the CDR3. Trimming took 8 bases from V and 1 from J, leaving 8 bases between them. In germline, CDR1 is SNHLY, CDR2 FYNNEI. The CDR3 nucleotides read TGTGCCAGCGACACTCGGAACACTGAAGCTTTCTTT. Translating gives CASDTRNTEAFF. Variable domain in full (rest from reference TRBV2 and TRBJ1-1): EPEVTQTPSHQVTQMGQEVILRCVPISNHLYFYWYRQILGQKVEFLVSFYNNEISEKSEIFDDQFSVERPDGSNFTLKIRSTKLEDSAMYFCASDTRNTEAFFGQGTRLTVV.

This clonotype was seen many times. The chain has TRBV7-2 and TRBJ2-7; the match to TRBD1 covers 12 bases. V dropped 1 base and J dropped 5; count of bases not matched to a gene: 6. Germline V lookup: CDR1 SGHTA, CDR2 FQGNSA. The CDR3 sequence is 16 residues long. CDR3 sequence (DNA): TGTGCCAGCAGCTTAGTGCCGGGACAGGGGGCCCACGAGCAGTACTTC. This translates into CASSLVPGQGAHEQYF.

The genes are TRBV2 and TRBJ1-2; the D is unclear. Germline CDR1 is SNHLY and CDR2 is FYNNEI. Trimming removed 7 bases at V and 5 bases at J, with 14 bases between. This CDR3 comprises 13 residues. CDR3 in amino acids: CASTEETFYGYTF. DNA for the CDR3: TGTGCCAGCACCGAGGAGACATTTTATGGCTACACCTTC.

This clonotype was seen repeatedly, ten times or more. J is TRBJ2-5 and V is TRBV7-9; no clear D. CDR3 size: 13 residues. CDR1 and CDR2 from the germline V gene are SEHNR and FQNEAQ (reference sequence). V lost 0 bases to trimming and J lost 4 bases, with 6 bases between them. CDR3 amino acids: CASSLAYAETQYF. The CDR3, as DNA: TGTGCCAGCAGCTTAGCGTATGCAGAGACCCAGTACTTC. The full variable domain, its missing parts supplied by reference TRBV7-9 and TRBJ2-5, is DTGVSQNPRHKITKRGQNVTFRCDPISEHNRLYWYRQTLGQGPEFLTYFQNEAQLEKSRLLSDRFSAERPKGSFSTLEIQRTEQGDSAMYLCASSLAYAETQYFGPGTRLLVL.

This clonotype showed up many times. The chain recombines TRBV6-1 with TRBJ2-5, with D possibly called TRBD1 or TRBD2 (5 bases each). The V gene lost 6 bases and the J gene lost 5 bases, with 16 bases spanning the gap. The germline gives CDR1 MNHNS, CDR2 SASEGT. This CDR3 has 14 amino acids. CDR3 amino acids: CASRVEGNSETQYF. The CDR3 region has the DNA TGTGCCAGCAGAGTCGAGGGGAATTCGGAGACCCAGTACTTC.

There are many counts of this clonotype. V usage is TRBV19 and J usage is TRBJ1-2, with unresolved D. The CDR3 is 16 residues long. Trimming left V 2 bases short and J 8 bases short, with 21 bases between. Germline V gene sequence: CDR1 LNHDA, CDR2 SQIVND (reference sequence). CDR3 DNA sequence: TGTGCCAGTAGTATAAGTATGCGCAGGCGGGGAGCGGGCTACACCTTC. Protein sequence: CASSISMRRRGAGYTF.

This chain uses TRBV4-1 with TRBJ2-5; D perhaps matches TRBD2 (6 bases). From germline, CDR1 is MGHRA and CDR2 YSYEKL. The CDR3 contains 16 residues. V was trimmed by 2 bases and J by 5 bases, leaving 18 bases between them. The CDR3 nucleotides are TGCGCCAGCAGCCAAAATCTGGGCGGGAAATTGGAGACCCAGTACTTC. Translating gives CASSQNLGGKLETQYF.